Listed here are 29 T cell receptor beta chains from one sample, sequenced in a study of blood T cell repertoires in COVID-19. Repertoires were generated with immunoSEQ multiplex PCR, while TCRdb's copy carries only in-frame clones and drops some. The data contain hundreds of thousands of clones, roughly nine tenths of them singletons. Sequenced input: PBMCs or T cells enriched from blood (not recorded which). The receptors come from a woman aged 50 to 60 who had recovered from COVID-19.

This CDR3 is CASRWGVDSPLHF. CDR3 bases: TGTGCCAGCCGCTGGGGGGTAGACTCACCCCTCCACTTT. The genes are TRBV7-9 and TRBJ1-6, with D possibly being TRBD1 (5 bases). From germline, CDR1 is SEHNR and CDR2 FQNEAQ (reference sequence). This CDR3 comprises 13 residues. Trimming took off 8 bases at V and 10 bases at J, with 15 bases between the two ends.

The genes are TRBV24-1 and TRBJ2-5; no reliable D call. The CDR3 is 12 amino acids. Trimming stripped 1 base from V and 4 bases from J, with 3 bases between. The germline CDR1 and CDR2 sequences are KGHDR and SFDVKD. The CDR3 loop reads CATSDFGETQYF. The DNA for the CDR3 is TGTGCCACCAGTGATTTCGGAGAGACCCAGTACTTC.

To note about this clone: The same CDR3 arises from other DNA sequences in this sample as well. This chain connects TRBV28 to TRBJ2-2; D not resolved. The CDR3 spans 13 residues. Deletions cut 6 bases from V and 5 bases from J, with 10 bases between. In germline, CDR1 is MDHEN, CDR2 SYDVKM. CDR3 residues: CASSLRNTGELFF. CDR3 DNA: TGTGCCAGCAGCCTCAGGAATACCGGGGAGCTGTTTTTT.

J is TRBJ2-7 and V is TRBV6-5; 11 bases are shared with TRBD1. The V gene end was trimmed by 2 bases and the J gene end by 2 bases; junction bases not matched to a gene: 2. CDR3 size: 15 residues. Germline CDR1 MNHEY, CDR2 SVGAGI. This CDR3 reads CASSYGTGGPYEQYF. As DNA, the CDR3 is TGTGCCAGCAGTTACGGGACAGGGGGTCCCTACGAGCAGTACTTC.

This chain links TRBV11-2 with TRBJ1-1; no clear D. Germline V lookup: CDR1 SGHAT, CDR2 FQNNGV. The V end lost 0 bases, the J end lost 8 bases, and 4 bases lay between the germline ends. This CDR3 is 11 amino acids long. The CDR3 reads CASSLDREAFF. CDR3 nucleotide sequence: TGTGCCAGCAGCTTAGACAGGGAAGCTTTCTTT.

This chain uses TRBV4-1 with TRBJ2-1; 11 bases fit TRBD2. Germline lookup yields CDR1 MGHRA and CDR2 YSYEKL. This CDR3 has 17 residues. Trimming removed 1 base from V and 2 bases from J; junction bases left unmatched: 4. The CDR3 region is CASSQVATSGAYNEQFF. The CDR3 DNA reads TGCGCCAGCAGCCAAGTTGCGACTAGCGGGGCCTACAATGAGCAGTTCTTC.

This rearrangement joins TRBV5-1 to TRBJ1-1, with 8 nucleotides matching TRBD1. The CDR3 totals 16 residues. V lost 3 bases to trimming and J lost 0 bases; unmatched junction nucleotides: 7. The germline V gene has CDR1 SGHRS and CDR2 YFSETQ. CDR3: CASSSARGPLNTEAFF. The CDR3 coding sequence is TGCGCCAGCAGCTCGGCCAGGGGGCCTTTGAACACTGAAGCTTTCTTT. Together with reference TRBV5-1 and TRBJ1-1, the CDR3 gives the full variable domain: KAGVTQTPRYLIKTRGQQVTLSCSPISGHRSVSWYQQTPGQGLQFLFEYFSETQRNKGNFPGRFSGRQFSNSRSEMNVSTLELGDSALYLCASSSARGPLNTEAFFGQGTRLTVV.

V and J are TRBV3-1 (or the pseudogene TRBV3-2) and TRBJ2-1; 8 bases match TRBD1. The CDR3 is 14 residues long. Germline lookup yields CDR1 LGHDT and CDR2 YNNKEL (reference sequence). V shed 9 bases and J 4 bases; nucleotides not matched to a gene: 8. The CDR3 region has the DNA TGTGCCAGAGGGTCGCGACAGGGGTACAATGAGCAGTTCTTC. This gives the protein CARGSRQGYNEQFF.

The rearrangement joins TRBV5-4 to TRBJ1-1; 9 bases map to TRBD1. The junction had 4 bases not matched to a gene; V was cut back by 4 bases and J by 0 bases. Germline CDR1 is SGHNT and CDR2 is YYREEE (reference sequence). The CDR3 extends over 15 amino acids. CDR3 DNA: TGTGCCAGCAGCGGGACAGGGTGGATGAACACTGAAGCTTTCTTT. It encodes CASSGTGWMNTEAFF.

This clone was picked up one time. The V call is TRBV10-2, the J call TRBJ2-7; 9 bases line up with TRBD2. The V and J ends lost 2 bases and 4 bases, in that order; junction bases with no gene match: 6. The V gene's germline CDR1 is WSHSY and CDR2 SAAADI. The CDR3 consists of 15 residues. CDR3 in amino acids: CASSEGVAGVYEQYF. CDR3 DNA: TGCGCCAGCAGTGAGGGTGTAGCGGGAGTTTACGAGCAGTACTTC.

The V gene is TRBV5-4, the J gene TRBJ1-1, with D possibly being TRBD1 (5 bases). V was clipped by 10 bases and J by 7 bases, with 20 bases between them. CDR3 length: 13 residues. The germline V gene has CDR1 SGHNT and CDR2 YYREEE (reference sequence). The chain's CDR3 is CALGGTESFEAFF. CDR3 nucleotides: TGTGCCCTGGGGGGAACGGAGAGCTTTGAAGCTTTCTTT.

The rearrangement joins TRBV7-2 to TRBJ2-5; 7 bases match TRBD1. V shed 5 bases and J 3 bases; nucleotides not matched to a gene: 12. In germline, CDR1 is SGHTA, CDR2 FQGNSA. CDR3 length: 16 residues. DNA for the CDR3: TGTGCCAGCAGCGCCAACAGGGGAGCTGTTAAAGAGACCCAGTACTTC. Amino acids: CASSANRGAVKETQYF.

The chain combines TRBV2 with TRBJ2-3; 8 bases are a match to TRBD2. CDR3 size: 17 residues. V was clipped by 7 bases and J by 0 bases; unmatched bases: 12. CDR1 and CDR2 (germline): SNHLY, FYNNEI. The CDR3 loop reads CASIPGALAVSTDTQYF. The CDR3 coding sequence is TGTGCCAGCATCCCCGGGGCACTAGCGGTTAGCACAGATACGCAGTATTTT.

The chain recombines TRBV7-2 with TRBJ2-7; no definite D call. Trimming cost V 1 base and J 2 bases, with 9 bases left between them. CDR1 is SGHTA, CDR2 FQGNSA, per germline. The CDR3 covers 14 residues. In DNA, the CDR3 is TGTGCCAGCAGCTTAGGAAGGCAGGCCTACGAGCAGTACTTC. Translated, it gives CASSLGRQAYEQYF.

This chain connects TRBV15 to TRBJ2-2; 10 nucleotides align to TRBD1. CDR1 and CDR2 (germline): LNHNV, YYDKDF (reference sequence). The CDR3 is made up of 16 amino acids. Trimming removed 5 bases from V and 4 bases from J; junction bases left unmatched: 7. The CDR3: CATSGRQGAGTGELFF. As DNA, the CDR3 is TGTGCCACCAGCGGACGACAGGGGGCAGGCACCGGGGAGCTGTTTTTT. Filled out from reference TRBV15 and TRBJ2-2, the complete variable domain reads DAMVIQNPRYQVTQFGKPVTLSCSQTLNHNVMYWYQQKSSQAPKLLFHYYDKDFNNEADTPDNFQSRRPNTSFCFLDIRSPGLGDTAMYLCATSGRQGAGTGELFFGEGSRLTVL.

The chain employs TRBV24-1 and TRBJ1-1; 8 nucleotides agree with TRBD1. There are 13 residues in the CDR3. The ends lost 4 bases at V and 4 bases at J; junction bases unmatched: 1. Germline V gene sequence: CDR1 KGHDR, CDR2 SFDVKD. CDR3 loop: CATSDGTGTEAFF. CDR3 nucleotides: TGTGCCACCAGTGACGGGACAGGCACTGAAGCTTTCTTT.

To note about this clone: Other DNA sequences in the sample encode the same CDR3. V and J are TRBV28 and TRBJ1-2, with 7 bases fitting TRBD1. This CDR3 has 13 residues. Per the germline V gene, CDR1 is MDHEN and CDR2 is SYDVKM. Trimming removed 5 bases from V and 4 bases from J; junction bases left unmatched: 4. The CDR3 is CASSPRTGYGYTF. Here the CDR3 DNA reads TGTGCCAGCAGTCCACGGACAGGCTATGGCTACACCTTC.

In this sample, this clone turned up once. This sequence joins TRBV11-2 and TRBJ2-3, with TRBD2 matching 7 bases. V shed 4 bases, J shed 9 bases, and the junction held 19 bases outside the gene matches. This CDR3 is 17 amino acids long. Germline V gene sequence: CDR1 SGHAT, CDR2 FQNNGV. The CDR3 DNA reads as TGTGCCAGCAGCTCCGACCCGGCGAGCGCGGGAGCGGGAACGCAGTATTTT. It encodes CASSSDPASAGAGTQYF.

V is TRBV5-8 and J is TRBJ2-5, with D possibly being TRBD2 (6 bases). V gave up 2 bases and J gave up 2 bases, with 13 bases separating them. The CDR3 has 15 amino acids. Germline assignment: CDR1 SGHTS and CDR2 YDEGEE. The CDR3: CASSLLISGQETQYF. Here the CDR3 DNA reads TGTGCCAGCAGCTTACTGATTAGCGGACAAGAGACCCAGTACTTC.

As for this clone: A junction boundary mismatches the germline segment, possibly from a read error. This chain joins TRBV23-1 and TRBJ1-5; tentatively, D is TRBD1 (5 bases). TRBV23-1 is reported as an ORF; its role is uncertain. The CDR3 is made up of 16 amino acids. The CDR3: CASFDRVVSSDQPQHF. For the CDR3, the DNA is TGCGCCAGTTTCGACAGAGTAGTATCTAGCGATCAGCCCCAGCATTTT.

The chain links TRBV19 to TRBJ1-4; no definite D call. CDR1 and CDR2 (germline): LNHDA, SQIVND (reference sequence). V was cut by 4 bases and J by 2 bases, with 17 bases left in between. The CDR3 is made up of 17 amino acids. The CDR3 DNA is TGTGCCAGTAGTAGCCGCGGGCACCCGGGGACTAATGAAAAACTGTTTTTT. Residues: CASSSRGHPGTNEKLFF.

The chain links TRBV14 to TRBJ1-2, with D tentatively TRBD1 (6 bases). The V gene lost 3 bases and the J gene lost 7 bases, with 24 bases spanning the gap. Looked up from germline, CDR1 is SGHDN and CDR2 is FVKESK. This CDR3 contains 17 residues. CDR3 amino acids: CASSHPAGRHRASGYTF. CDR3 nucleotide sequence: TGTGCCAGCAGCCACCCCGCAGGGCGGCACAGGGCTAGTGGCTACACCTTC.

The CDR3 sequence: CASKLGPTGNQPQHF. The CDR3 bases are TGTGCCAGCAAACTAGGTCCTACGGGAAATCAGCCCCAGCATTTT. This chain connects TRBV28 to TRBJ1-5; D unresolved. The CDR3 spans 15 residues. Germline assignment: CDR1 MDHEN and CDR2 SYDVKM. V shed 7 bases and J shed 4 bases, with 17 bases lying between them.

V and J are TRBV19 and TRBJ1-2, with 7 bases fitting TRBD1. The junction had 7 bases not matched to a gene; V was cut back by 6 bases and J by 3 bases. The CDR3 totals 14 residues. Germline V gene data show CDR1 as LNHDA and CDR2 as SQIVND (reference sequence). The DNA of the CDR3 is TGTGCCAGTAGATCGACAGGGTTGGACTATGGCTACACCTTC. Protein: CASRSTGLDYGYTF.

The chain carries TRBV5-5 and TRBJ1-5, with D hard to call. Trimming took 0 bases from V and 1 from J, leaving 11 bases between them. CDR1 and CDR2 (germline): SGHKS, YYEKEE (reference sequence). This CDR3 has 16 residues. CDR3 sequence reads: CASSLEYSFSNQPQHF. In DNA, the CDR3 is TGTGCCAGCAGCTTGGAGTATAGTTTCAGCAATCAGCCCCAGCATTTT.

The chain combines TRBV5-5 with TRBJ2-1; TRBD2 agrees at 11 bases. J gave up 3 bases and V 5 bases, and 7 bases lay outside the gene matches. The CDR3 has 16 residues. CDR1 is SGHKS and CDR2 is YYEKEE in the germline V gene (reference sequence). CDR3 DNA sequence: TGTGCCAGCAGTGCCTCCGGGACTAGCGGCTACAATGAGCAGTTCTTC. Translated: CASSASGTSGYNEQFF. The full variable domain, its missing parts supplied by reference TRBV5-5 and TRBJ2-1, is DAGVTQSPTHLIKTRGQQVTLRCSPISGHKSVSWYQQVLGQGPQFIFQYYEKEERGRGNFPDRFSARQFPNYSSELNVNALLLGDSALYLCASSASGTSGYNEQFFGPGTRLTVL.

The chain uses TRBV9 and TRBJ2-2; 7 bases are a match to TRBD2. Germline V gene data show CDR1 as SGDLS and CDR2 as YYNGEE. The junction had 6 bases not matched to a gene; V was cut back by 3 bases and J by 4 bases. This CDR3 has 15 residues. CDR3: CASSGLGGGTGELFF. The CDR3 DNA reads TGTGCCAGCAGCGGACTTGGCGGGGGCACCGGGGAGCTGTTTTTT.

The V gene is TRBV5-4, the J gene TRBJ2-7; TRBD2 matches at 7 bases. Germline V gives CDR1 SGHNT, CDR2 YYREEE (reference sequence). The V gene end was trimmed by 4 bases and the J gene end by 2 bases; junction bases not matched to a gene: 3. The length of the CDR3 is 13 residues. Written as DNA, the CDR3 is TGTGCCAGCAGCGGGAGGGTCCCCTACGAGCAGTACTTC. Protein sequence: CASSGRVPYEQYF.

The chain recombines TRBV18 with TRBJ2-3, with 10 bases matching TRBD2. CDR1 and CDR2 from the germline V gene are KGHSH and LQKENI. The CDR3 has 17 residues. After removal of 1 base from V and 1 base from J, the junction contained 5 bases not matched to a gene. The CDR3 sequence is CASSPQLAGAGTDTQYF. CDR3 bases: TGTGCCAGCTCACCACAGCTAGCGGGAGCGGGCACAGATACGCAGTATTTT.